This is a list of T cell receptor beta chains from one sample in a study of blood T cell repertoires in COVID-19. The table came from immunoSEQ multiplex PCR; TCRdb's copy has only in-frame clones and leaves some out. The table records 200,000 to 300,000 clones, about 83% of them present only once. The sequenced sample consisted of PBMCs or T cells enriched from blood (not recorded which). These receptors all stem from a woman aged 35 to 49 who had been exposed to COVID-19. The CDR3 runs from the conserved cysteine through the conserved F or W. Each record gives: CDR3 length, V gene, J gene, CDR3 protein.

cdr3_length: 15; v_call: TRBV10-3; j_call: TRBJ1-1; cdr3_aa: CAISETRDRVPEAFF
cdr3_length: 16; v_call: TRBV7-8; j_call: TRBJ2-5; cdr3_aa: CASSLVGGGLLETQYF
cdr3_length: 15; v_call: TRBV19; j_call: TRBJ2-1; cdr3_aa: CASSETSGGMDEQFF
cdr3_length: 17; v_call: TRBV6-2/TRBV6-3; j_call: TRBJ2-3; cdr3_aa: CASSYSPGQGRPDTQYF
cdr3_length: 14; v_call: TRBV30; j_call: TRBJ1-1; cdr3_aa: CAWSSEAEGLGAFF
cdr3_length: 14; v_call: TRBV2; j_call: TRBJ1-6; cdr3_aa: CASSELSYNSPLHF
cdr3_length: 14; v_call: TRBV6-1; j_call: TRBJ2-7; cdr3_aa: CASSEFERRGGRDF
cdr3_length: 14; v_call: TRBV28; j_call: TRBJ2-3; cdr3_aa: CASSFTGRGDTQYF
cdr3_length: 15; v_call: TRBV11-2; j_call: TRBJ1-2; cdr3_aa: CASSLGLLPNYGYTF
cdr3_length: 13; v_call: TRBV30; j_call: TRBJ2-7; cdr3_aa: CAWRKLRSYEQYF
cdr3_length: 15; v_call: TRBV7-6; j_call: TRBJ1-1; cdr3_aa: CASSDEYARRTEAFF
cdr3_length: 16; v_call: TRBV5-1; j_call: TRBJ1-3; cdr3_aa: CASSWRGTGEGNTIYF
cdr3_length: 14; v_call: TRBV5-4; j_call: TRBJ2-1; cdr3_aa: CASSWRGGSNEQFF
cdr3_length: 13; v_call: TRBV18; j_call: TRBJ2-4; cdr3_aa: CASSPRLLNIQYF
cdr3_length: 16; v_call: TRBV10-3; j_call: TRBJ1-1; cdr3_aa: CAIRTGTAGMNTEAFF
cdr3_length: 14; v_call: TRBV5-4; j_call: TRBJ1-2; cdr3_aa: CASSAQQGRGGYTF
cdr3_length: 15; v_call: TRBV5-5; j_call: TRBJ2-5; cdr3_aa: CASSSGQGSGETQYF
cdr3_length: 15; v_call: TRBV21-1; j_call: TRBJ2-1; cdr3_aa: CASSNPQTGDNEQFF
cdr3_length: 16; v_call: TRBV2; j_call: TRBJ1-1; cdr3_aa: CASRTGTWIMNTEAFF
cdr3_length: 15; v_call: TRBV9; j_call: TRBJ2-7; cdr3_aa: CASSVGLAGDYEQYF
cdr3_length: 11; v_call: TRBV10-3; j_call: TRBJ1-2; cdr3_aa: CAIRAEYGYTF
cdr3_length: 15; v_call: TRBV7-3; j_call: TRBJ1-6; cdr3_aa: CASSLNTGVNSPLHF
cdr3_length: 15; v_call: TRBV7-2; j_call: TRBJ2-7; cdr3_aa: CASREGQAIGYEQYF
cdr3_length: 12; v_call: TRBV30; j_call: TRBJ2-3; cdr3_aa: CAWSVRVVTQYF
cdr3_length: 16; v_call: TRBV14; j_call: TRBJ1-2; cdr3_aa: CASSQDRGGINYGYTF
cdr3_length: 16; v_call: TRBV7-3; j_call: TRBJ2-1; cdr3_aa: CASSLLAGDSYNEQFF
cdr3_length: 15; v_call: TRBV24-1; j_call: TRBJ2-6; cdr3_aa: CATTDGGSGANVLTF
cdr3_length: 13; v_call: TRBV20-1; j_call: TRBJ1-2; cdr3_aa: CSASLTVNYGYTF
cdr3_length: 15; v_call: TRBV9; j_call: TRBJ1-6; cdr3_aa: CASKGTAAPGSPLHF
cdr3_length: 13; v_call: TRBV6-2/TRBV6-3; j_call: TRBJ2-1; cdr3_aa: CASSRQGTNEQFF
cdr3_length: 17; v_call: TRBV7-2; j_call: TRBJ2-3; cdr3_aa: CASSFRTSGGLTDTQYF
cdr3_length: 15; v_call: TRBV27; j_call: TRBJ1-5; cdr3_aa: CASSLWGHPNQPQHF
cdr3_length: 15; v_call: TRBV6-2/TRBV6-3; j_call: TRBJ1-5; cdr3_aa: CASSYLAGDGQPQHF
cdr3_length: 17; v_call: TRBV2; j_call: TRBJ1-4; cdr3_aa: CASRDPGTARPNEKLFF
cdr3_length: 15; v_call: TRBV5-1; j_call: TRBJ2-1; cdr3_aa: CASSLPLSSYNEQFF
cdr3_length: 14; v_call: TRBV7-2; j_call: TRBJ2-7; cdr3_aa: CASSPGQGRYEQYF
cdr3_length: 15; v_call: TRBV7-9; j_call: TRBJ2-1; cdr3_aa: CASSSGGGPYNEQFF
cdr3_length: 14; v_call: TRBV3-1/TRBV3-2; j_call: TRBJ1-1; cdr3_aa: CASRDRGTNTEAFF
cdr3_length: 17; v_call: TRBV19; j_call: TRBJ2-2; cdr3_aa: CASSISSGTSFSGELFF
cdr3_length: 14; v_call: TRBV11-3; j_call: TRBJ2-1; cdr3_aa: CASSSLQGYNEQFF
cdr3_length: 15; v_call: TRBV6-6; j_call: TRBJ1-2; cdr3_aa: CASSQWTGGVYGYTF